The clone carrying this T cell receptor (beta chain) was seen just once. Its antigen remains unknown. The CDR3 spans 15 residues. V was clipped by 3 bases and J by 3 bases, with 12 bases between them. Germline CDR1 and CDR2: KGHSH and LQKENI. The PCR ran on 60 Vbeta and 13 Jbeta primers. Profiled with immunoSEQ multiplex PCR; TCRdb holds only in-frame clones, not every one. The table lists 200,000 to 250,000 clones, approximately 79% of them singletons. The source of the sample is a study of cytomegalovirus exposure and HLA in healthy donors. General study findings and limits: Earlier findings revealed that most TCR beta V segments proved productive either about 87% or about 30% of the time.

Sequenced: PBMCs. This TCR was recovered from a man in his fifties or sixties in good health and CMV-seronegative. The rearrangement uses TRBV18 and TRBJ1-5; D is uncertain. The CDR3: CASSPQDNDNQPQHF. The CDR3 DNA follows: TGTGCCAGCTCACCTCAGGATAATGACAATCAGCCCCAGCATTTT.